Following are 25 T cell receptor beta chains from one sample sequenced in a study of response to subunit inactivated influenza vaccine listed by TCRdb under 2018. Libraries were prepared through RT-PCR. TCRdb records Illumina HiSeq 2500 as the sequencer. TCRdb cleaned the public reads at Q25 with fastp, built clones with MiXCR and kept in-frame beta chains. Each entry merges the rows of one CDR3 protein and shows their most common DNA and genes. The sample table records 650,000 to 800,000 distinct CDR3 sequences; about a fifth of these occur just once. The leading ten clones occupy 9.5% to 13% of the sample. The sample consisted of PBMCs from blood, taken 5 days after vaccination. These receptors all come from a middle-aged man who received an inactivated influenza vaccine. Donor details come from another sample of the same person, matched by shared clones.

Many counts were recorded for this clonotype. Germline is not matched at one junction end, which may reflect a read error. The gene calls are TRBV5-1 and TRBJ2-1; unclear D gene. The CDR3 length is 13 residues. Germline V gene sequence: CDR1 SGHRS, CDR2 YFSETQ. The CDR3 DNA reads as TGTGCCAGCAGCTTAGGAGCAAACAATGAGCAGTTCTTC. Amino acid sequence: CASSLGANNEQFF.

V usage is TRBV5-1 and J usage is TRBJ1-2; D not certain. This CDR3 spans 14 amino acids. Germline CDR1 and CDR2: SGHRS and YFSETQ. Deletions cut 0 bases from V and 1 base from J, with 7 bases between. The CDR3 here is CASSLGLSNYGYTF. In DNA form, the CDR3 reads TGCGCCAGCAGCTTGGGTCTTAGTAACTATGGCTACACCTTC.

The table lists this clonotype with a few counts. The genes are TRBV24-1 and TRBJ2-1; TRBD1 is a possible D gene (5 bases). This CDR3 spans 15 amino acids. Germline CDR1 and CDR2: KGHDR and SFDVKD. V gave up 0 bases and J gave up 10 bases, with 15 bases separating them. CDR3 loop: CATSDLPDFDSEQFF. The DNA for the CDR3 is TGTGCCACCAGTGATTTGCCCGATTTCGACAGCGAGCAGTTCTTC.

There are a few counts of this clonotype. CDR3 bases: TGTGCCAGCCACAGACAGGGGAGGAGCAATGAGCAGTTCTTC. This sequence encodes CASHRQGRSNEQFF. The chain recombines TRBV12-3 or TRBV12-4 with TRBJ2-1, with 8 bases lining up with TRBD1. This CDR3 spans 14 amino acids. V shed 8 bases, J shed 6 bases, and the junction held 9 bases outside the gene matches.

The V and J genes are TRBV5-1 and TRBJ2-7; 7 nucleotides line up with TRBD1. Germline CDR1 and CDR2: SGHRS and YFSETQ. V gave up 2 bases and J gave up 1 base; unmatched junction bases: 9. This CDR3 has 16 amino acids. The CDR3 here is CASSFSLDRPSYEQYF. The CDR3, as DNA: TGCGCCAGCAGCTTCAGCCTGGACAGGCCATCCTACGAGCAGTACTTC.

This chain links TRBV10-3 with TRBJ2-5; TRBD2 aligns across 10 bases. This CDR3 is 20 amino acids long. Germline V CDR1 and CDR2: ENHRY, SYGVKD. Trimming took 0 bases from V and 5 from J; bases not matched to a gene: 18. The CDR3 nucleotides are TGTGCCATCAGTGAGTCGTGGGCTAGCGGGAGTCCCGGAGGATCGGAGACCCAGTACTTC. This sequence encodes CAISESWASGSPGGSETQYF.

The J gene is TRBJ2-7, the V gene TRBV20-1; D is ambiguous. The germline V gene encodes CDR1 DFQATT and CDR2 SNEGSKA (reference sequence). V dropped 0 bases and J dropped 0 bases, with 9 bases sitting between them. This CDR3 comprises 14 residues. This CDR3 reads CSARDNSRSYEQYF. Here the CDR3 DNA reads TGCAGTGCTAGAGATAACAGTCGCTCCTACGAGCAGTACTTC.

This clonotype has at least ten counts. The V gene is TRBV12-3 or TRBV12-4, the J gene TRBJ2-3, with D perhaps matching TRBD1 (6 bases). The length of the CDR3 is 16 residues. Deletions cut 6 bases from V and 0 bases from J, with 16 bases between. The CDR3 DNA reads TGTGCCAGCAGCCGAGCTGGGGGCGCGAGCACAGATACGCAGTATTTT. This sequence encodes CASSRAGGASTDTQYF.

The sample holds many counts of this clonotype. The chain couples TRBV6-2 or TRBV6-3 to TRBJ1-2, with 7 bases identical to TRBD1. The CDR3 length is 13 residues. V lost 7 bases and J lost 4; bases outside the gene matches: 6. Germline CDR1 reads MNHEY; CDR2 reads SVGEGT. DNA of the CDR3: TGTGCCAGCACCCGGGACAGTTCCTATGGCTACACCTTC. Amino acids: CASTRDSSYGYTF.

This clonotype has only a few counts. The chain has TRBV20-1 and TRBJ1-5, with 7 bases lining up with TRBD1. Per germline, CDR1 DFQATT and CDR2 SNEGSKA (reference sequence). The CDR3 spans 15 residues. Trimming removed 4 bases from V and 5 bases from J; junction bases left unmatched: 11. CDR3 residues: CSATRQGQNYQPQHF. The CDR3 DNA reads TGCAGTGCTACCCGACAGGGTCAAAACTATCAGCCCCAGCATTTT.

The V call is TRBV20-1, the J call TRBJ1-6; tentative D call: TRBD1 (5 bases). This CDR3 region has 14 residues. V lost 6 bases, J lost 7 bases, and 16 bases lay in between. Germline loops: CDR1 DFQATT, CDR2 SNEGSKA (reference sequence). CDR3 amino acids: CSARRDFGNSPLHF. The DNA of the CDR3 is TGCAGTGCCCGCAGGGACTTTGGGAATTCACCCCTCCACTTT.

A few counts support this clonotype. The chain has TRBV5-1 and TRBJ2-7, with 7 bases fitting TRBD1. CDR1 is SGHRS and CDR2 is YFSETQ in the germline V gene. The CDR3 contains 15 residues. The ends lost 0 bases at V and 6 bases at J; junction bases unmatched: 9. CDR3 DNA sequence: TGCGCCAGCAGCTTGGGACAGGGTAGAGGTTCCGAGCAGTACTTC. It encodes CASSLGQGRGSEQYF.

This clonotype was observed at least ten times. J is TRBJ2-7 and V is TRBV10-3, with a tentative D call TRBD2 (5 bases). Germline CDR1 ENHRY, CDR2 SYGVKD. The CDR3 spans 12 residues. V shed 8 bases and J shed 6 bases, with 14 bases lying between them. CDR3 in amino acids: CAIAEDSLEQYF. The CDR3 nucleotides are TGTGCCATCGCAGAGGACTCCCTCGAGCAGTACTTC.

This clonotype came up a few times. This chain joins TRBV6-2 or TRBV6-3 and TRBJ2-5; D not resolved. The CDR3 is made up of 15 amino acids. Germline CDR1 MNHEY, CDR2 SVGEGT. V lost 6 bases and J lost 0, with 14 bases in between. In nucleotides, the CDR3 is TGTGCCAGCAGCCCCCCAGGCTGGTACCAAGAGACCCAGTACTTC. It encodes CASSPPGWYQETQYF.

There are many counts of this clonotype. The V call is TRBV12-3 or TRBV12-4, the J call TRBJ1-5, with 11 nucleotides matching TRBD1. J lost 9 bases, V lost 1 base, and 2 bases had no gene match. CDR3 size: 14 residues. As DNA, the CDR3 is TGTGCCAGCAGTTTAGGAGGGACAGGGGGGCCCCAGCATTTT. It translates to CASSLGGTGGPQHF.

The rearrangement uses TRBV4-1 and TRBJ2-1, with TRBD2 as a possible D gene (6 bases). The V gene's germline CDR1 is MGHRA and CDR2 YSYEKL. Trimming left V 1 base short and J 4 bases short, with 11 bases between. This CDR3 region has 15 residues. CDR3 protein: CASSQGGRDYNEQFF. The CDR3, as DNA: TGCGCCAGCAGCCAAGGAGGGCGGGATTACAATGAGCAGTTCTTC.

This clonotype was counted a few times. The genes are TRBV4-1 and TRBJ2-2, with TRBD2 as a possible D gene (5 bases). Germline lookup yields CDR1 MGHRA and CDR2 YSYEKL. The CDR3 totals 17 residues. Trimming cost V 4 bases and J 1 base, with 16 bases left between them. The CDR3 DNA reads TGCGCCAGCAGCCCGATTGGGCGGAGGAGGAACACCGGGGAGCTGTTTTTT. Its translation is CASSPIGRRRNTGELFF.

This clonotype was recorded a few times. This chain joins TRBV7-8 and TRBJ2-3; 10 bases are shared with TRBD2. This CDR3 has 16 residues. Germline lookup yields CDR1 SGHVS and CDR2 FQNEAQ. V lost 2 bases and J lost 2; bases outside the gene matches: 4. CDR3 protein: CASSLLAGDLTDTQYF. The CDR3 DNA follows: TGTGCCAGCAGCTTACTAGCGGGGGACCTCACAGATACGCAGTATTTT.

This chain connects TRBV6-1 to TRBJ2-3; TRBD2 matches at 8 bases. V lost 5 bases, J lost 5 bases, and 6 bases stayed unmatched. Germline-derived CDR1 and CDR2 are MNHNS and SASEGT. This CDR3 contains 14 residues. The CDR3 here is CASSRREEVDTQYF. Written as DNA, the CDR3 is TGTGCCAGCAGTCGGCGGGAGGAAGTAGATACGCAGTATTTT.

The genes are TRBV5-1 and TRBJ2-1; tentative D call: TRBD2 (7 bases). Germline V CDR1 and CDR2: SGHRS, YFSETQ. The V and J ends lost 0 bases and 4 bases respectively, with 14 bases between them. The CDR3 totals 16 residues. DNA for the CDR3: TGCGCCAGCAGCTTGGGGGGGCTAGCGGAATACAATGAGCAGTTCTTC. It codes for CASSLGGLAEYNEQFF.

This clonotype has just a few counts. This chain connects TRBV5-1 to TRBJ2-3, with 10 bases identical to TRBD1. Germline V lookup: CDR1 SGHRS, CDR2 YFSETQ. Unmatched junction bases numbered 7, after V lost 4 bases and J lost 11 bases. This CDR3 spans 13 amino acids. The chain's CDR3 is CASSRDRGREQYF. The CDR3, as DNA: TGCGCCAGCAGCAGGGACAGGGGACGAGAGCAGTATTTT.

This clonotype was detected only a few times. The V call is TRBV28, the J call TRBJ2-7; D gene unclear. The germline gives CDR1 MDHEN, CDR2 SYDVKM. This CDR3 contains 12 residues. Trimming cost V 7 bases and J 0 bases, with 7 bases left between them. The CDR3 loop is CASMRVSYEQYF. The CDR3 bases are TGTGCCAGCATGCGCGTCTCCTACGAGCAGTACTTC.

The rearrangement links TRBV12-3 or TRBV12-4 to TRBJ1-5; D unresolved. The CDR3 runs to 12 residues. Trimming removed 3 bases at V and 5 bases at J, with 5 bases between. CDR3 amino acids: CASSFYHQPQHF. DNA for the CDR3: TGTGCCAGCAGTTTTTACCATCAGCCCCAGCATTTT.

This clonotype was seen repeatedly, ten times or more. The chain joins TRBV20-1 to TRBJ2-7, with 9 nucleotides matching TRBD2. CDR3 length: 12 amino acids. V shed 6 bases and J 4 bases; nucleotides not matched to a gene: 4. Germline V gives CDR1 DFQATT, CDR2 SNEGSKA (reference sequence). DNA of the CDR3: TGCAGTGCCCCCGCGGGAGGGTACGAGCAGTACTTC. Translated, it gives CSAPAGGYEQYF.

This clonotype was counted between two and nine times. This sequence joins TRBV10-3 and TRBJ2-7; 9 nucleotides match TRBD1. V gave up 6 bases and J gave up 1 base; unmatched junction bases: 10. The germline V gene has CDR1 ENHRY and CDR2 SYGVKD. There are 16 residues in the CDR3. CDR3 coding DNA: TGTGCCATCAGCCACCTTTGGGACAGGGTGTCCTACGAGCAGTACTTC. Protein sequence: CAISHLWDRVSYEQYF.